A single sample gave rise to the 27 T cell receptor beta chains below, sequenced in a study of PD-1 blockade in classical Hodgkin lymphoma. Every patient was affected by relapse after autologous stem cell transplantation, while exposure to brentuximab vedotin was not uniform. TCRdb's copy holds only in-frame clones and misses some; the assay was immunoSEQ multiplex PCR. The sample consists of more than 85,000 clones, 80% to 95% of them appearing once. The sequenced sample was peripheral blood mononuclear cells (PBMCs), obtained before the second cycle of nivolumab. These receptors came from a human donor with classical Hodgkin lymphoma.

The V and J genes are TRBV5-1 and TRBJ2-3; 7 positions agree with TRBD1. The germline V gene encodes CDR1 SGHRS and CDR2 YFSETQ. V shed 4 bases and J 6 bases; nucleotides not matched to a gene: 14. This CDR3 has 16 amino acids. The CDR3 DNA sequence: TGCGCCAGCAGCCTGGACAGGTCCGCTTCATCCGATACGCAGTATTTT. This translates into CASSLDRSASSDTQYF.

This chain links TRBV5-5 with TRBJ2-2; D is tentatively TRBD1 or TRBD2 (5 bases each). V was trimmed by 4 bases and J by 4 bases, leaving 14 bases between them. The CDR3 runs to 15 residues. From germline, CDR1 is SGHKS and CDR2 YYEKEE (reference sequence). The DNA for the CDR3 is TGTGCCAGCAGCCGGTACGGGACGGTCACCGGGGAGCTGTTTTTT. Translating gives CASSRYGTVTGELFF.

The chain couples TRBV6-5 to TRBJ1-2; tentative D call: TRBD1 (5 bases). Trimming stripped 5 bases from V and 4 bases from J, with 14 bases between. The CDR3 extends over 14 amino acids. Per the germline V gene, CDR1 is MNHEY and CDR2 is SVGAGI. The CDR3 loop is CASSDPDKSYGYTF. CDR3 nucleotides: TGTGCCAGCAGTGACCCGGACAAGAGCTATGGCTACACCTTC.

The chain has TRBV2 and TRBJ2-3; D not certain. The CDR3 loop spans 13 amino acids. Trimming took off 2 bases at V and 2 bases at J, with 5 bases between the two ends. Germline V lookup: CDR1 SNHLY, CDR2 FYNNEI. The CDR3 bases are TGTGCCAGCAGTGAATCCTTCACAGATACGCAGTATTTT. Its protein is CASSESFTDTQYF.

J is TRBJ1-2 and V is TRBV20-1, with D unresolved. Trimming removed 3 bases at V and 6 bases at J, with 8 bases between. In germline, CDR1 is DFQATT, CDR2 SNEGSKA (reference sequence). This CDR3 contains 11 residues. DNA for the CDR3: TGCAGTGCTAGTCGACTAAATGGCTACACCTTC. Translating gives CSASRLNGYTF.

The chain recombines TRBV5-1 with TRBJ2-1; 11 bases match TRBD2. The V gene end was trimmed by 0 bases and the J gene end by 9 bases; junction bases not matched to a gene: 14. CDR3 length equals 18 residues. Germline V gene data show CDR1 as SGHRS and CDR2 as YFSETQ. Here the CDR3 reads CASSLVFTSSGRAGEQFF. DNA of the CDR3: TGCGCCAGCAGCTTGGTTTTCACAAGTAGCGGGAGGGCCGGTGAGCAGTTCTTC. Full variable domain (outside the CDR3, taken from reference TRBV5-1 and TRBJ2-1): KAGVTQTPRYLIKTRGQQVTLSCSPISGHRSVSWYQQTPGQGLQFLFEYFSETQRNKGNFPGRFSGRQFSNSRSEMNVSTLELGDSALYLCASSLVFTSSGRAGEQFFGPGTRLTVL.

As DNA, the CDR3 is TGTGCCAGCAGTTTATTAGGGGCAGCGGGCTACGAGCAGTACTTC. Protein: CASSLLGAAGYEQYF. The chain is built from TRBV27 and TRBJ2-7; possibly TRBD2 for D (6 bases). Germline V gene lookup returns CDR1 MNHEY and CDR2 SMNVEV (reference sequence). The CDR3 covers 15 residues. Trimming took off 1 base at V and 3 bases at J, with 13 bases between the two ends.

The V call is TRBV5-4, the J call TRBJ1-4; D remains unclear. There are 15 residues in the CDR3. The germline V gene has CDR1 SGHNT and CDR2 YYREEE (reference sequence). V lost 1 base to trimming and J lost 7 bases, with 14 bases between them. CDR3 DNA sequence: TGTGCCAGCAGCTTGACAAGGGTTGCTGGTGAAAAACTGTTTTTT. Its translation: CASSLTRVAGEKLFF.

The genes are TRBV7-2 and TRBJ2-7; tentatively, D is TRBD2 (6 bases). Trimming stripped 4 bases from V and 4 bases from J, with 11 bases between. CDR1 SGHTA and CDR2 FQGNSA come from the germline V gene. The CDR3 contains 13 residues. Here the CDR3 reads CASSSPGGYEQYF. As DNA, the CDR3 is TGTGCCAGCAGCTCCCCTGGGGGGTACGAGCAGTACTTC.

The chain recombines TRBV10-3 with TRBJ1-2, with TRBD1 identical over 9 bases. The germline gives CDR1 ENHRY, CDR2 SYGVKD. The CDR3 sequence is 14 residues long. The trim removed 6 bases at V and 8 bases at J, leaving 10 bases unmatched. CDR3 sequence (DNA): TGTGCCATCAGCCCGGGACAGGGAGTCTTCGGCTACACCTTC. Its protein product is CAISPGQGVFGYTF.

The rearrangement links TRBV5-4 to TRBJ2-7, with 7 bases aligning to TRBD2. J gave up 2 bases and V 8 bases, and 10 bases lay outside the gene matches. Germline V gene data show CDR1 as SGHNT and CDR2 as YYREEE (reference sequence). The CDR3 loop spans 14 amino acids. DNA for the CDR3: TGTGCCAGTCACCGGGGAGGGTTTACCTACGAGCAGTACTTC. It yields the protein CASHRGGFTYEQYF.

The chain carries TRBV15 and TRBJ1-2; 8 positions match TRBD1. V shed 8 bases and J 4 bases; nucleotides not matched to a gene: 9. The CDR3 spans 14 residues. CDR1 and CDR2 (germline): LNHNV, YYDKDF (reference sequence). CDR3 bases: TGTGCCACCGCCGGGACAGGTACAGTCTATGGCTACACCTTC. This sequence encodes CATAGTGTVYGYTF.

The chain recombines TRBV7-7 with TRBJ2-3; TRBD1 agrees at 8 bases. This CDR3 contains 13 residues. In germline, CDR1 is SSHAT, CDR2 FNYEAQ (reference sequence). V shed 6 bases and J 6 bases; nucleotides not matched to a gene: 5. The CDR3 nucleotides are TGTGCCAGCAGTTTGGACAGGGCCGATACGCAGTATTTT. Residues: CASSLDRADTQYF.

The J gene is TRBJ1-2, the V gene TRBV27, with 12 bases matching TRBD1. Losses at the gene ends were 10 bases for V and 4 bases for J; bases not matched to a gene: 10. The germline V gene encodes CDR1 MNHEY and CDR2 SMNVEV (reference sequence). This CDR3 is 15 amino acids long. The CDR3 reads CATHRKGQGAYGYTF. The CDR3, as DNA: TGTGCCACGCACCGTAAGGGACAGGGGGCCTATGGCTACACCTTC.

The chain uses TRBV11-2 and TRBJ2-7; 7 bases match TRBD1. Germline values: CDR1 SGHAT, CDR2 FQNNGV. Trimming took 6 bases from V and 0 from J; bases not matched to a gene: 11. This CDR3 region has 16 residues. CDR3 nucleotides: TGTGCCAGCAGGACCTTGAGGGGGCGAACCTCCTACGAGCAGTACTTC. This gives the protein CASRTLRGRTSYEQYF.

The rearrangement links TRBV13 to TRBJ2-1, with D tentatively TRBD2 (5 bases). The CDR3 sequence is 21 residues long. Germline V gene lookup returns CDR1 PRHDT and CDR2 FYEKMQ (reference sequence). V was trimmed by 4 bases and J by 5 bases, leaving 33 bases between them. CDR3: CASSSRRVTRAGRPSNNEQFF. The DNA of the CDR3 is TGTGCCAGCAGCTCACGTAGGGTAACTAGGGCCGGTAGGCCCAGCAACAATGAGCAGTTCTTC.

This rearrangement joins TRBV5-1 to TRBJ2-2; 12 nucleotides align to TRBD2. With V trimmed by 0 bases and J by 5 bases, 2 bases remained unmatched. The CDR3 totals 16 residues. Germline CDR1 and CDR2: SGHRS and YFSETQ. Here the CDR3 reads CASSLVTSGGTGELFF. The CDR3 DNA follows: TGCGCCAGCAGCTTGGTTACTAGCGGGGGGACCGGGGAGCTGTTTTTT.

The CDR3 is CASSLGSPGTDTQYF. The DNA of the CDR3 is TGCGCCAGCAGCTTGGGCAGCCCAGGCACAGATACGCAGTATTTT. This chain connects TRBV5-1 to TRBJ2-3, with no clear D. Germline values: CDR1 SGHRS, CDR2 YFSETQ. V dropped 0 bases and J dropped 1 base, with 9 bases sitting between them. The CDR3 runs to 15 residues.

The V call is TRBV27, the J call TRBJ1-2, with 8 bases lining up with TRBD1. The CDR3 spans 13 residues. The germline V gene has CDR1 MNHEY and CDR2 SMNVEV (reference sequence). V gave up 6 bases and J gave up 6 bases; unmatched junction bases: 6. The CDR3: CASRTGEKDGYTF. In DNA form, the CDR3 reads TGTGCCAGCAGGACAGGGGAAAAAGATGGCTACACCTTC.

This chain connects TRBV27 to TRBJ2-7; 9 bases match TRBD2. Germline loops: CDR1 MNHEY, CDR2 SMNVEV (reference sequence). V shed 5 bases, J shed 2 bases, and the junction held 4 bases outside the gene matches. This CDR3 has 14 residues. As DNA, the CDR3 is TGTGCCAGCAGTCCATTAGCGGGAGCCTACGAGCAGTACTTC. Encoded protein: CASSPLAGAYEQYF.

V is TRBV10-3 and J is TRBJ2-5, with a weak D call TRBD2 (7 bases). V dropped 10 bases and J dropped 3 bases, with 15 bases sitting between them. This CDR3 has 13 amino acids. The germline V gene has CDR1 ENHRY and CDR2 SYGVKD. The CDR3 nucleotides read TGTGCCACCAGAGGAGGGGGGGAAGAGACCCAGTACTTC. Its protein is CATRGGGEETQYF.

This chain connects TRBV6-6 to TRBJ2-7; D is unresolved. Germline V lookup: CDR1 MNHNY, CDR2 SVGAGI (reference sequence). Between the trimmed V and J ends, which lost 0 bases and 2 bases, there was a span of 8 bases. This CDR3 has 14 residues. The CDR3 sequence: CASSYSNSAYEQYF. CDR3 sequence (DNA): TGTGCCAGCAGTTACTCGAACTCGGCCTACGAGCAGTACTTC.

This chain links TRBV15 with TRBJ1-4; D is ambiguous. This CDR3 contains 13 residues. Trimming pared 8 bases from V and 1 base from J, leaving 8 bases between. Germline V gene sequence: CDR1 LNHNV, CDR2 YYDKDF (reference sequence). The CDR3 bases are TGTGCCACCTCCGAGGGAACTAATGAAAAACTGTTTTTT. It is translated as CATSEGTNEKLFF.

The rearrangement joins TRBV28 to TRBJ1-1; D not resolved. Trimming cost V 3 bases and J 5 bases, with 10 bases left between them. Germline V gene lookup returns CDR1 MDHEN and CDR2 SYDVKM. The CDR3 extends over 13 amino acids. This CDR3 is CASSFLGETEAFF. DNA of the CDR3: TGTGCCAGCAGTTTTTTAGGCGAGACTGAAGCTTTCTTT.

The chain employs TRBV11-2 and TRBJ1-1; D gene uncertain. This CDR3 comprises 14 residues. Per germline, CDR1 SGHAT and CDR2 FQNNGV. With 1 base removed from V and 1 base from J, the gap between germline ends came to 7 bases. Here the CDR3 reads CASSLGPGNTEAFF. Written as DNA, the CDR3 is TGTGCCAGCAGCTTAGGTCCGGGGAACACTGAAGCTTTCTTT.

V usage is TRBV4-1 and J usage is TRBJ1-2, with D perhaps matching TRBD1 (6 bases). Germline V gene sequence: CDR1 MGHRA, CDR2 YSYEKL. This CDR3 is 14 amino acids long. Trimming pared 2 bases from V and 2 bases from J, leaving 9 bases between. In DNA form, the CDR3 reads TGCGCCAGCAGCCAACCTACAGGGAACTATGGCTACACCTTC. It is translated as CASSQPTGNYGYTF.

V usage is TRBV20-1 and J usage is TRBJ2-1; no firm D call. CDR1 is DFQATT and CDR2 is SNEGSKA in the germline V gene (reference sequence). The CDR3 has 11 residues. V lost 3 bases and J 6 bases, leaving 6 bases between the germline ends. The CDR3 sequence is CSASRSNEQFF. In DNA, the CDR3 is TGCAGTGCTAGTAGGAGCAATGAGCAGTTCTTC.